These 5 T cell receptor beta chains were sequenced from one sample in a study of neurological immune-mediated disorders. TCRdb re-called the 5' RACE reads with MiXCR, one entry per CDR3 protein. The top ten hold 1.3% of the sample, which has tens of thousands of distinct CDR3 sequences, less than 4% seen once. The sequenced sample was PBMCs. These receptors were collected from a young man with multiple sclerosis.

This clonotype was counted ten times or more. The V and J genes are TRBV21-1 and TRBJ2-2; the DNA was not compared with TRBD1, the D call given in the table. TRBV21-1 is termed a pseudogene. The CDR3 sequence is 20 residues long. In DNA form, the CDR3 reads TGTGCCAGCAGCAAAGTGAGGACGGACAGGGGGTACTTGAACACCGGGGAGCTGTTTTTT. Its translation: CASSKVRTDRGYLNTGELFF.

This clonotype was counted many times. This chain uses TRBV4-1 with TRBJ2-2; D unresolved. The CDR3 contains 13 residues. V was clipped by 8 bases and J by 0 bases, with 7 bases between them. The V gene's germline CDR1 is MGHRA and CDR2 YSYEKL. DNA for the CDR3: TGCGCCAGCCGTCTGGCGAACACCGGGGAGCTGTTTTTT. Its protein product is CASRLANTGELFF.

This clonotype was seen many times. The genes are TRBV12-3 or TRBV12-4 and TRBJ1-2, with TRBD1 matching over 8 bases. CDR3 length: 12 residues. The ends lost 6 bases at V and 8 bases at J; junction bases unmatched: 5. The chain's CDR3 is CASSLTGVGYTF. CDR3 coding DNA: TGTGCCAGCAGCCTGACAGGGGTCGGCTACACCTTC.

This clonotype was detected many times. The chain is built from TRBV12-3 or TRBV12-4 and TRBJ2-1; TRBD2 agrees at 9 bases. The CDR3 length is 15 residues. Trimming cost V 2 bases and J 8 bases; bases outside gene matches: 7. DNA for the CDR3: TGTGCCAGCAGTTTAATAGCGGGGGCAGCGCATGAGCAGTTCTTC. The encoded protein is CASSLIAGAAHEQFF.

Many counts were recorded for this clonotype. This chain joins TRBV7-2 and TRBJ1-6; D call uncertain. The CDR3 has 14 residues. Trimming cost V 0 bases and J 9 bases, with 9 bases left between them. Germline values: CDR1 SGHTA, CDR2 FQGNSA. DNA of the CDR3: TGTGCCAGCAGCTTAGCGGTAGAAGCTTCACCCCTCCACTTT. It specifies CASSLAVEASPLHF.